The present T cell receptor (beta chain) was sequenced within a study of T cells in Graves' hyperthyroidism and ophthalmopathy. Findings and limits, study-wide: Median prediction lead before ophthalmopathy onset was about 6.7 months with the model. A model of 13 V-J pairs discriminated ophthalmopathy from stable hyperthyroidism.

TCR beta CDR3 regions were amplified from RNA. The TCR CDR3 was amplified in a first-round RT-PCR using the HTBI primer set. A single record per CDR3 protein comes from TCRdb applying MiXCR to the multiplex PCR reads. There are a few hundred thousand distinct CDR3 sequences in the sample; around 50% occur only once, and about 40% lies in the top ten. This CDR3 contains 14 residues. Trimming at V came to 6 bases and at J to 0 bases, leaving 5 bases not matched to a gene. Germline CDR1 is MNHEY and CDR2 is SMNVEV (reference sequence). The diagnostic basis comprised clinical symptoms, serum thyroxine and TRAb, thyroid ultrasound and orbital computed tomography. In this sample, this clonotype turned up a few times. Its specificity is not known.

Sequencing was done on a sample of peripheral blood or thyroid tissue (not recorded which). The V gene is TRBV27, the J gene TRBJ2-7; 7 positions match TRBD1. The sequence derives from an adult woman with Graves' disease, either hyperthyroidism or ophthalmopathy (not recorded which). As DNA, the CDR3 is TGTGCCAGCAGCGGACAGGCCAACTCCTACGAGCAGTACTTC. Translated, it gives CASSGQANSYEQYF.